These 6 T cell receptor beta chains came from one sample sequenced in a study of PD-1 blockade in classical Hodgkin lymphoma. Produced via immunoSEQ multiplex PCR; TCRdb's table is partial and in-frame only. In the table there are about 43,000 clones, about three quarters of which are singletons. Each patient relapsed following autologous stem cell transplantation, and prior brentuximab vedotin exposure differed. Sequenced material: peripheral blood mononuclear cells (PBMCs), taken at baseline. These receptors came from a human donor with classical Hodgkin lymphoma.

This clone turned up a few times. The V and J genes are TRBV7-9 and TRBJ2-1; 12 bases fit TRBD2. The CDR3 is 18 amino acids. Trimming at V came to 6 bases and at J to 4 bases, leaving 13 bases not matched to a gene. Germline V gene sequence: CDR1 SEHNR, CDR2 FQNEAQ (reference sequence). The CDR3 here is CASSPKAGTSGQYNEQFF. CDR3 coding DNA: TGTGCCAGCAGTCCGAAAGCCGGGACTAGCGGGCAATACAATGAGCAGTTCTTC.

This clone was recorded only once. V is TRBV29-1 and J is TRBJ1-1; 7 nucleotides match TRBD1. Per the germline V gene, CDR1 is SQVTM and CDR2 is ANQGSEA. V trimming: 4 bases; J trimming: 0 bases; junction bases outside the gene matches: 5. This CDR3 has 14 amino acids. The CDR3 is CSVGQGEMNTEAFF. CDR3 nucleotide sequence: TGCAGCGTTGGACAGGGTGAAATGAACACTGAAGCTTTCTTT.

The V call is TRBV28, the J call TRBJ1-3; TRBD1 is a possible D gene (5 bases). The germline V and J ends were trimmed by 6 bases and 2 bases, with 17 bases remaining between them. CDR3 length equals 16 residues. The V gene's germline CDR1 is MDHEN and CDR2 SYDVKM. The CDR3 here is CASSSSTVWAGNTIYF. The CDR3, as DNA: TGTGCCAGCAGCTCTTCGACAGTCTGGGCTGGAAACACCATATATTTT. Combining the CDR3 with reference TRBV28 and TRBJ1-3 gives the whole variable domain DVKVTQSSRYLVKRTGEKVFLECVQDMDHENMFWYRQDPGLGLRLIYFSYDVKMKEKGDIPEGYSVSREKKERFSLILESASTNQTSMYLCASSSSTVWAGNTIYFGEGSWLTVV.

This clone was picked up a small number of times. This sequence joins TRBV19 and TRBJ1-2; no clear D. CDR3 length: 14 amino acids. Trimming stripped 3 bases from V and 6 bases from J, with 14 bases between. Germline V gene sequence: CDR1 LNHDA, CDR2 SQIVND (reference sequence). The CDR3 DNA sequence: TGTGCCAGTAGTATGTGGGGTCAGCCCAATGGCTACACCTTC. It yields the protein CASSMWGQPNGYTF.

This clone showed up just a few times. The DNA of the CDR3 is TGTGCCAGCAGCCCTGGGACAGGGGCTTTCTATGGCTACACCTTC. Protein product: CASSPGTGAFYGYTF. The chain is built from TRBV9 and TRBJ1-2; 10 bases line up with TRBD1. V lost 4 bases, J lost 4 bases, and 7 bases stayed unmatched. The CDR3 has 15 amino acids. The germline V gene has CDR1 SGDLS and CDR2 YYNGEE.

The rearrangement joins TRBV7-7 to TRBJ2-1; D possibly corresponds to TRBD2 (6 bases). The CDR3 extends over 13 amino acids. Trimming pared 8 bases from V and 8 bases from J, leaving 16 bases between. The germline gives CDR1 SSHAT, CDR2 FNYEAQ (reference sequence). The CDR3 loop is CASGSAGSDEQFF. The CDR3 region has the DNA TGTGCCAGCGGTAGCGCCGGGAGCGATGAGCAGTTCTTC.